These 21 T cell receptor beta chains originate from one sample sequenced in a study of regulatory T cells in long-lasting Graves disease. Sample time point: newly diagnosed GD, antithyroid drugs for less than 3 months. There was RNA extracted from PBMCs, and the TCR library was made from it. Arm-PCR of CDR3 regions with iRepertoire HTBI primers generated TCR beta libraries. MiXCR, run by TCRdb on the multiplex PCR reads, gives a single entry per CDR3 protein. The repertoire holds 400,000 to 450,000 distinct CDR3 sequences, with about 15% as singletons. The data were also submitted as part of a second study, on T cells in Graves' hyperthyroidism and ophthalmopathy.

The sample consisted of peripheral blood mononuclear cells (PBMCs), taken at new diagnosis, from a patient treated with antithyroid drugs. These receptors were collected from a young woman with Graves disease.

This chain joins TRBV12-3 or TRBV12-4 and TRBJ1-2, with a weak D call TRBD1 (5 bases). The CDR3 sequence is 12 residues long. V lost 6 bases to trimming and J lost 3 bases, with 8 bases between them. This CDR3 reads CASRATDYGYTF. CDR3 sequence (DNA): TGTGCCAGCAGGGCGACAGACTATGGCTACACCTTC.

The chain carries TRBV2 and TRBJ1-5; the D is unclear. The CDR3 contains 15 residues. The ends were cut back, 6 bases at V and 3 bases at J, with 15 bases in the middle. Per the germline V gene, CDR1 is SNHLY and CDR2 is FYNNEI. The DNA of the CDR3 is TGTGCCAGCAGCCTGCCGGAAGGGAACAATCAGCCCCAGCATTTT. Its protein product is CASSLPEGNNQPQHF.

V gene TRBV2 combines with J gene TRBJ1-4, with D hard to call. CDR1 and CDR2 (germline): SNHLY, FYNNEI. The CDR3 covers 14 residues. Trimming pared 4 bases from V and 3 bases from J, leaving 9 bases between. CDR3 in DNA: TGTGCCAGCAGTGCCCGGGTAGCTAATGAAAAACTGTTTTTT. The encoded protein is CASSARVANEKLFF.

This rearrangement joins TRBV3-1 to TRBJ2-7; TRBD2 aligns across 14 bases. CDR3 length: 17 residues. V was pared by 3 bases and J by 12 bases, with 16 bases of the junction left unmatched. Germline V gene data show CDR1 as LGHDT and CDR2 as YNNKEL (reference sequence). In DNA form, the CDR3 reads TGTGCCAGCAGCCAGGGGACTAGCGGGAGACTTAGTCAGGAGGCGTACTTC. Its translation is CASSQGTSGRLSQEAYF.

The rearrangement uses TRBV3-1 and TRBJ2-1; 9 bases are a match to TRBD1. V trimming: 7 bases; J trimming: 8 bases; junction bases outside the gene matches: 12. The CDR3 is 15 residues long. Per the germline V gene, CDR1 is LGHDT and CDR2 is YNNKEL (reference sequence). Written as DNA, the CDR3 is TGTGCCAGCAACCTGGGACAGGGAGGTATACATGAGCAGTTCTTC. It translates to CASNLGQGGIHEQFF.

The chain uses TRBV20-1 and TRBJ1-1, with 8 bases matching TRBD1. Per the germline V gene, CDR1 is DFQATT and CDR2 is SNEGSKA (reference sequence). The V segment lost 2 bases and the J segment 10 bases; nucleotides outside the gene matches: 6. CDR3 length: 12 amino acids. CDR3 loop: CSARKDRGRAFF. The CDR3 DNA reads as TGCAGTGCTAGAAAAGACAGGGGACGAGCTTTCTTT.

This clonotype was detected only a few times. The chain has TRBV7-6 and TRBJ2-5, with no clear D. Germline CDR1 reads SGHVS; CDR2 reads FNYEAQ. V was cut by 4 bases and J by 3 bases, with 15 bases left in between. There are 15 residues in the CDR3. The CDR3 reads CASSSEDDTKETQYF. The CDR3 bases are TGTGCCAGCAGCTCAGAGGACGACACGAAAGAGACCCAGTACTTC.

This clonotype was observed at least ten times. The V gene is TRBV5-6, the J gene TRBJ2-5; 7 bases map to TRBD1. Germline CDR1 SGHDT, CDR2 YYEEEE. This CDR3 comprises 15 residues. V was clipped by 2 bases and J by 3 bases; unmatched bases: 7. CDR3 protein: CASSFGTDEEETQYF. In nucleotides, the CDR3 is TGTGCCAGCAGCTTCGGGACAGATGAAGAAGAGACCCAGTACTTC.

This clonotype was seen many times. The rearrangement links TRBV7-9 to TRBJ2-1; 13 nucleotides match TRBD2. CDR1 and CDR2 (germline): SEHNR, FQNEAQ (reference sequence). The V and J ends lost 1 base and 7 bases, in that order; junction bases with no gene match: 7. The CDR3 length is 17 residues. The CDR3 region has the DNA TGTGCCAGCAGCTTAGGGGCACTAGCGGGAGGGCGGAATGAGCAGTTCTTC. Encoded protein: CASSLGALAGGRNEQFF.

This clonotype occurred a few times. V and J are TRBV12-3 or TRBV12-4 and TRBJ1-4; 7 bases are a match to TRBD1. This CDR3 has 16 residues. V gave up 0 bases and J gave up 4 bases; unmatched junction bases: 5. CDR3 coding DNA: TGTGCCAGCAGTTTAGCGCAGGGGGGGCTTAATGAAAAACTGTTTTTT. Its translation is CASSLAQGGLNEKLFF.

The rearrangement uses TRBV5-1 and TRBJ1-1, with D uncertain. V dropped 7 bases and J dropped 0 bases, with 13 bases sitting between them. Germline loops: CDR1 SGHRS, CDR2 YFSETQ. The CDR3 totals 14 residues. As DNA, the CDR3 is TGCGCCAGCGGTTTTGGGGTAATGAACACTGAAGCTTTCTTT. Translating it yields CASGFGVMNTEAFF.

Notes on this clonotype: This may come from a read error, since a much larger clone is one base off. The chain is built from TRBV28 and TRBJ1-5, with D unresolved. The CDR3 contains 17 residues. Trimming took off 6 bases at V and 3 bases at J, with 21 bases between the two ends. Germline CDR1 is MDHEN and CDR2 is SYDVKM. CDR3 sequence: CASRPVGPRLNNQPQHF. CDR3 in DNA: TGTGCCAGCAGACCGGTGGGCCCGAGATTAAACAATCAGCCCCAGCATTTT.

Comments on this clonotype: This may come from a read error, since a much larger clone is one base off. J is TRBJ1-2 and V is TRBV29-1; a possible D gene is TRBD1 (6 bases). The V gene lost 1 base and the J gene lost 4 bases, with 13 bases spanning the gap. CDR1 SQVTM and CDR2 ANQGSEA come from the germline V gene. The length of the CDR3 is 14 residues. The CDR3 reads CSVEGPTGPYGYTF. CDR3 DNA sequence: TGCAGCGTTGAAGGTCCGACAGGCCCCTATGGCTACACCTTC.

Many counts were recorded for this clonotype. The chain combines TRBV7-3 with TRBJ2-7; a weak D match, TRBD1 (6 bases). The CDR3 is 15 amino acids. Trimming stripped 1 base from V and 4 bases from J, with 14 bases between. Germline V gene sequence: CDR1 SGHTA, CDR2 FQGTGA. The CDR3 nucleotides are TGTGCCAGCAGCTTAAATGTGGGCAGGGGTTACGAGCAGTACTTC. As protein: CASSLNVGRGYEQYF.

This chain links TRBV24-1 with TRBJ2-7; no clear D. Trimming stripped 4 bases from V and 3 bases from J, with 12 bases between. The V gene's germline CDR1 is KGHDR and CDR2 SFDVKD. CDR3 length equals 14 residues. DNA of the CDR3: TGTGCCACCAGTGACCCGACTGGGGACTACGAGCAGTACTTC. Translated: CATSDPTGDYEQYF.

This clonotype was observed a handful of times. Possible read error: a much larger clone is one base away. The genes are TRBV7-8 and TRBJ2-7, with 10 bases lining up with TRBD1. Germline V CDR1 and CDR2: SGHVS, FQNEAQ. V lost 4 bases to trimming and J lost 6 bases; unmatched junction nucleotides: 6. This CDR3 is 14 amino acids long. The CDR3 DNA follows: TGTGCCAGCAGCTCCGGGACAGGGGATCTCGAGCAGTACTTC. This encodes CASSSGTGDLEQYF.

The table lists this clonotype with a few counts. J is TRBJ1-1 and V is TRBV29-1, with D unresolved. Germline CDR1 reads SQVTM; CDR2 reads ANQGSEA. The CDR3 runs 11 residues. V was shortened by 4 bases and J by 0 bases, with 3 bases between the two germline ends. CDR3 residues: CSVGMNTEAFF. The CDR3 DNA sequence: TGCAGCGTTGGTATGAACACTGAAGCTTTCTTT.

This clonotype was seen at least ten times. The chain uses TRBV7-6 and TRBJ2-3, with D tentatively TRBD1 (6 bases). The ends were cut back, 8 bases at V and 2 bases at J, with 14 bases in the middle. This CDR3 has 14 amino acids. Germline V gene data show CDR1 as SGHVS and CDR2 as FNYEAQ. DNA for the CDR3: TGTGCCAGCGGCAGGACAGCCTTCACAGATACGCAGTATTTT. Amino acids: CASGRTAFTDTQYF.

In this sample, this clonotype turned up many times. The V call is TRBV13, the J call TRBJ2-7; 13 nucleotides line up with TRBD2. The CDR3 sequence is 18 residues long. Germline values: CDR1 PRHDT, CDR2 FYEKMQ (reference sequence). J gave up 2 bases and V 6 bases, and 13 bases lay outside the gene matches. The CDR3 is CASRPGLAGDPSPYEQYF. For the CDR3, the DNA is TGTGCCAGCAGACCTGGACTAGCGGGAGATCCCTCCCCCTACGAGCAGTACTTC.

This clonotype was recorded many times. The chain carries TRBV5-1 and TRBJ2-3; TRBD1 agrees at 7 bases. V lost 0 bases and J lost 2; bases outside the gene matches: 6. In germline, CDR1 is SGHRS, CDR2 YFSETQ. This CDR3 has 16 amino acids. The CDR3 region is CASSLAAGGVTDTQYF. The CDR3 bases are TGCGCCAGCAGCTTGGCCGCAGGGGGAGTCACAGATACGCAGTATTTT.

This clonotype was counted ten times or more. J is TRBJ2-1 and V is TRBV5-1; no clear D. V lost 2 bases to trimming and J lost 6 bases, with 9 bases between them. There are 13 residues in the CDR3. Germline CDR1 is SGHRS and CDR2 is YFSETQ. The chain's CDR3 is CASSFELPNEQFF. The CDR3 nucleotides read TGCGCCAGCAGCTTTGAGTTACCCAATGAGCAGTTCTTC. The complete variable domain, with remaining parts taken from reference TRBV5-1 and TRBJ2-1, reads KAGVTQTPRYLIKTRGQQVTLSCSPISGHRSVSWYQQTPGQGLQFLFEYFSETQRNKGNFPGRFSGRQFSNSRSEMNVSTLELGDSALYLCASSFELPNEQFFGPGTRLTVL.